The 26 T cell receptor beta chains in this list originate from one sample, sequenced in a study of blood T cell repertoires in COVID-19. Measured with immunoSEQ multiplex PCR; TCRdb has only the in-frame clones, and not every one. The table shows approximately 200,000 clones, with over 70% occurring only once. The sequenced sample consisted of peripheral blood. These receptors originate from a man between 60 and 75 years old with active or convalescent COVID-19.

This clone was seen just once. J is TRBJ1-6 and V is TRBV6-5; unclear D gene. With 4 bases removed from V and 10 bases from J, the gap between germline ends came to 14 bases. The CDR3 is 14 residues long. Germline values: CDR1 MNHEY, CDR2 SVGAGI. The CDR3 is CASSFPEAGSPLHF. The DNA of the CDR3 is TGTGCCAGCAGTTTCCCTGAAGCGGGCTCACCCCTCCACTTT.

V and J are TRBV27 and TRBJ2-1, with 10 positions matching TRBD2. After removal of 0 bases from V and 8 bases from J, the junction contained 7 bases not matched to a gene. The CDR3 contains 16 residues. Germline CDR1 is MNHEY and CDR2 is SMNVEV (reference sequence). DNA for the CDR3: TGTGCCAGCAGTTTATCGAAAGCGGGAGGGCCCGATGAGCAGTTCTTC. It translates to CASSLSKAGGPDEQFF.

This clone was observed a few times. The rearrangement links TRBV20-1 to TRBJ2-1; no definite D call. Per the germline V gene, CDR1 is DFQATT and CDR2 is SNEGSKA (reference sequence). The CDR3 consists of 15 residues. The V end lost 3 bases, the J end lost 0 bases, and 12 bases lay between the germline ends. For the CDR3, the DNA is TGCAGTGCTAGTCCAGCGAGGAGCTCCTACAATGAGCAGTTCTTC. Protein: CSASPARSSYNEQFF.

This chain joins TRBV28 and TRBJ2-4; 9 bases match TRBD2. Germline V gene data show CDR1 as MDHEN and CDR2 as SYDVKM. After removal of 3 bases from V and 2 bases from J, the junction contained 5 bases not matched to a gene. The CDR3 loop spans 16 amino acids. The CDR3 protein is CASSFLTSGSKNIQYF. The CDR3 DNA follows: TGTGCCAGCAGTTTTTTGACTAGCGGATCCAAAAACATTCAGTACTTC.

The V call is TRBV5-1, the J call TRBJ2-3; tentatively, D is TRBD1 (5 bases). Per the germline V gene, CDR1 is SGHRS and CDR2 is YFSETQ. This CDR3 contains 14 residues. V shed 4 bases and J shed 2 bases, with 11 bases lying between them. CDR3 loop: CASSTLTDTDTQYF. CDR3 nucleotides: TGCGCCAGCAGCACCTTGACAGACACAGATACGCAGTATTTT. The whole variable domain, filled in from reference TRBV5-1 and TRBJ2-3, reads KAGVTQTPRYLIKTRGQQVTLSCSPISGHRSVSWYQQTPGQGLQFLFEYFSETQRNKGNFPGRFSGRQFSNSRSEMNVSTLELGDSALYLCASSTLTDTDTQYFGPGTRLTVL.

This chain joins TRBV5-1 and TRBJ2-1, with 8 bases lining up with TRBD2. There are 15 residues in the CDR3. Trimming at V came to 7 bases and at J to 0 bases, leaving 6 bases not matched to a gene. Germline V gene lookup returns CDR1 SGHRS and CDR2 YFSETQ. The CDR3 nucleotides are TGCGCCAGCGGGGAGCGGGGGCTCTCCTACAATGAGCAGTTCTTC. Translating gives CASGERGLSYNEQFF.

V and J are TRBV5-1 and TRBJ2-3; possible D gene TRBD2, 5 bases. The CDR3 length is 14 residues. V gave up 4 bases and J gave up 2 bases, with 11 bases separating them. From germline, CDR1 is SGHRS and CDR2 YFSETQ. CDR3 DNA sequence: TGCGCCAGCAGCCGGGGAGAGGCCACAGATACGCAGTATTTT. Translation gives CASSRGEATDTQYF.

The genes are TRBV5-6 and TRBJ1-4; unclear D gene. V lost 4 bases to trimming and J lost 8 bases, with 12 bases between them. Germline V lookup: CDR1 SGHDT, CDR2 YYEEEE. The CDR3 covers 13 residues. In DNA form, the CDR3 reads TGTGCCAGCAGCGACCAGGCTGACGAAAAACTGTTTTTT. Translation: CASSDQADEKLFF.

CDR3 amino acids: CASSLEGGPGGYTF. The CDR3 DNA sequence: TGTGCCAGCAGCTTGGAAGGGGGACCCGGCGGCTACACCTTC. The chain has TRBV7-9 and TRBJ1-2, with TRBD1 as a possible D gene (6 bases). Germline V CDR1 and CDR2: SEHNR, FQNEAQ (reference sequence). The CDR3 runs to 14 residues. V lost 3 bases and J 8 bases, leaving 16 bases between the germline ends. The full variable domain, rest sourced from reference TRBV7-9 and TRBJ1-2, is DTGVSQNPRHKITKRGQNVTFRCDPISEHNRLYWYRQTLGQGPEFLTYFQNEAQLEKSRLLSDRFSAERPKGSFSTLEIQRTEQGDSAMYLCASSLEGGPGGYTFGSGTRLTVV.

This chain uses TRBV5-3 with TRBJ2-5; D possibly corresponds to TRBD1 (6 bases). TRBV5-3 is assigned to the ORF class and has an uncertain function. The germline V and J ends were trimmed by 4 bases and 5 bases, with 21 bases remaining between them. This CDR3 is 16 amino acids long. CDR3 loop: CARSLTPWTARETQYF. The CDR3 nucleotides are TGTGCCAGAAGCCTGACTCCTTGGACAGCCAGGGAGACCCAGTACTTC.

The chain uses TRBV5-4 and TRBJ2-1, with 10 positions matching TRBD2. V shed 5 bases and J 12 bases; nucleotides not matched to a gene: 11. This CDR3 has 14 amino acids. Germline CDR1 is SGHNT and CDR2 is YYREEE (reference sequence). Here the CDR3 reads CASSPEGLARGQFF. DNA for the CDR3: TGTGCCAGCAGTCCAGAGGGACTAGCGAGGGGGCAGTTCTTC.

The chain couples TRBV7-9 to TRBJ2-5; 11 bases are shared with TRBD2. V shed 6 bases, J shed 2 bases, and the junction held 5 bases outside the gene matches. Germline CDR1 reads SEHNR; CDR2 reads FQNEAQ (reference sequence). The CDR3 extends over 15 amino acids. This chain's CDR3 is CASRTSGSFQETQYF. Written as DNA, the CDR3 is TGTGCCAGCAGAACTAGCGGGAGTTTTCAAGAGACCCAGTACTTC.

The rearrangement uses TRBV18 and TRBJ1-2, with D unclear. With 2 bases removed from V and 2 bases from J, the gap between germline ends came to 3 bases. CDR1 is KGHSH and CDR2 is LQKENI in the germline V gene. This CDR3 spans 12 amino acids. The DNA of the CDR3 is TGTGCCAGCTCACCAGAGAACTATGGCTACACCTTC. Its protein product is CASSPENYGYTF.

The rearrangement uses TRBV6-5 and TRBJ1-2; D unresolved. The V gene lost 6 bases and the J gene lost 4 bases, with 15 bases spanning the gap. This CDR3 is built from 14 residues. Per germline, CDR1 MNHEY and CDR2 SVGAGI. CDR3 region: CASSGGRAVYGYTF. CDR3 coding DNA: TGTGCCAGCAGCGGCGGGCGTGCGGTCTATGGCTACACCTTC.

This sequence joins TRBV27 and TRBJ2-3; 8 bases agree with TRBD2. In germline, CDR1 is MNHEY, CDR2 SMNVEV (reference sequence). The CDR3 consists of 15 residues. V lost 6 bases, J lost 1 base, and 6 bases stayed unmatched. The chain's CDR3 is CASSPGTSRTDTQYF. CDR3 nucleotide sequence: TGTGCCAGCAGCCCCGGGACTAGTCGCACAGATACGCAGTATTTT.

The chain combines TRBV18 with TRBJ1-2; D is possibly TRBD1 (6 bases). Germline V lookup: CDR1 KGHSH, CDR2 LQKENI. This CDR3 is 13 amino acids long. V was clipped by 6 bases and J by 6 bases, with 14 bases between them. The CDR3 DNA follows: TGTGCCAGCTCCCTAGGGGGATTCGATGGCTACACCTTC. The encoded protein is CASSLGGFDGYTF.

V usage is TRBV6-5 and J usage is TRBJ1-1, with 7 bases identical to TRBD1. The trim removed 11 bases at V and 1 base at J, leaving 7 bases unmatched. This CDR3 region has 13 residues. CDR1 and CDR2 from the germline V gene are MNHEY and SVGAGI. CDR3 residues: CACTGARNTEAFF. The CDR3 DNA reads TGTGCCTGTACAGGGGCGAGGAACACTGAAGCTTTCTTT.

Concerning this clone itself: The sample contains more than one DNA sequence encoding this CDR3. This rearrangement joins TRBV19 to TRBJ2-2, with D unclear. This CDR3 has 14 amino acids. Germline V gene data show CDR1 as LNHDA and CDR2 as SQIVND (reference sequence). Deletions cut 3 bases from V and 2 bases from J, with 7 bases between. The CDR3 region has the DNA TGTGCCAGTAGTATGGGCAGAAACACCGGGGAGCTGTTTTTT. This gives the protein CASSMGRNTGELFF.

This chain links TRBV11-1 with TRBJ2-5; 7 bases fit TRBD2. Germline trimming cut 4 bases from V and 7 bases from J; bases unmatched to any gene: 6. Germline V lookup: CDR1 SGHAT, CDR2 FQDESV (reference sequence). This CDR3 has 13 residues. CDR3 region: CASSWSGRGTQYF. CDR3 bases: TGTGCCAGCAGCTGGTCGGGGAGGGGGACCCAGTACTTC.

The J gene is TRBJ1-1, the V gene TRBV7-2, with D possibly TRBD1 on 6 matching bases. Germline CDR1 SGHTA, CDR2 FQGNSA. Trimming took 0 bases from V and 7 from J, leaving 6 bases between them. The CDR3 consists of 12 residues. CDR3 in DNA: TGTGCCAGCAGCTTAGCAGGGGGTGAAGCTTTCTTT. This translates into CASSLAGGEAFF.

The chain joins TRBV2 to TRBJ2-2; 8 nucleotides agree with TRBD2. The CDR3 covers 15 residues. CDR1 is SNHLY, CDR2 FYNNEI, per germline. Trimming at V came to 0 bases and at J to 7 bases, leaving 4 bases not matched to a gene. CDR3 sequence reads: CASSEARGGLGELFF. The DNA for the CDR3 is TGTGCCAGCAGTGAAGCCCGGGGGGGGCTCGGGGAGCTGTTTTTT.

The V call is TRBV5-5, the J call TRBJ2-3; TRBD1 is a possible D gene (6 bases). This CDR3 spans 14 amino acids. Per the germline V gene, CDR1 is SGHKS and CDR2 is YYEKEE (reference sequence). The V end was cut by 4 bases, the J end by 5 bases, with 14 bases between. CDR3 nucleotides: TGTGCCAGCAGCCGTCGGACAGCCGAAGATACGCAGTATTTT. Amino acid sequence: CASSRRTAEDTQYF.

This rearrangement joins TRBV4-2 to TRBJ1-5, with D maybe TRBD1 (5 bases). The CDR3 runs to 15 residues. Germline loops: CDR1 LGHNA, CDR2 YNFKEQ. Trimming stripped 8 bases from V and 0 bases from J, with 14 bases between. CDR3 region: CASGPTEDSNQPQHF. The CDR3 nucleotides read TGTGCCAGCGGCCCGACAGAGGATAGCAATCAGCCCCAGCATTTT.

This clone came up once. CDR3 nucleotide sequence: TGTGCCAGCGCCAACCTACCTAGCGGAGCCCCCACAGATACGCAGTATTTT. Translating gives CASANLPSGAPTDTQYF. V usage is TRBV13 and J usage is TRBJ2-3, with 7 positions matching TRBD2. The length of the CDR3 is 17 residues. Per the germline V gene, CDR1 is PRHDT and CDR2 is FYEKMQ (reference sequence). V was clipped by 8 bases and J by 2 bases; unmatched bases: 16.

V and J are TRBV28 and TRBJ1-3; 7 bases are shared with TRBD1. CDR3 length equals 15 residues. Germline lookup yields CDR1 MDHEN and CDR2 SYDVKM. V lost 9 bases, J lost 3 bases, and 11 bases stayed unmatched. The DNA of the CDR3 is TGTGCCAGTGTCAAGACAGGGAATTTTGGAAACACCATATATTTT. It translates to CASVKTGNFGNTIYF.

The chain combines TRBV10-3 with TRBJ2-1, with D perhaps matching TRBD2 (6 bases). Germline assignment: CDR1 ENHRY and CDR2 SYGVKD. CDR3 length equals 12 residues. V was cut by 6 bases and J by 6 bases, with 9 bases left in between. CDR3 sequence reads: CAISSEGNEQFF. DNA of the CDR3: TGTGCCATCAGCTCGGAGGGCAATGAGCAGTTCTTC.